This T cell receptor (beta chain) came from a study of cytomegalovirus exposure and HLA in healthy donors. The CDR3 runs to 15 residues. The germline V gene encodes CDR1 SNHLY and CDR2 FYNNEI. The junction had 9 bases not matched to a gene; V was cut back by 10 bases and J by 1 base. The PCR ran on 60 Vbeta and 13 Jbeta primers. The table came from immunoSEQ multiplex PCR; TCRdb's copy has only in-frame clones and leaves some out. Here the sample spans about 96,000 clones, more than 60% being singletons. The chain has TRBV2 and TRBJ2-3, with 9 bases lining up with TRBD1. The source material was PBMCs. The source is a man aged 25 to 40 in good health and CMV-seronegative. The CDR3 loop is CAKIQGAGGTDTQYF. The CDR3, as DNA: TGTGCCAAAATACAGGGGGCCGGGGGCACAGATACGCAGTATTTT. The complete variable domain, with remaining parts taken from reference TRBV2 and TRBJ2-3, reads EPEVTQTPSHQVTQMGQEVILRCVPISNHLYFYWYRQILGQKVEFLVSFYNNEISEKSEIFDDQFSVERPDGSNFTLKIRSTKLEDSAMYFCAKIQGAGGTDTQYFGPGTRLTVL.